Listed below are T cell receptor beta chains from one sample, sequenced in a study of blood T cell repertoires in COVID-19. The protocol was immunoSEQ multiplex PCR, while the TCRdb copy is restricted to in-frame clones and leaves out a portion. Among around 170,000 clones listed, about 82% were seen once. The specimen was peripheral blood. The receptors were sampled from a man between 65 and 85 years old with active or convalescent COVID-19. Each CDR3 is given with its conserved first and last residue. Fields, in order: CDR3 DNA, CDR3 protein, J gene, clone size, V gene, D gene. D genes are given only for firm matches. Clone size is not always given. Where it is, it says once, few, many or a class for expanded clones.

TGTGCCAGTAAAGAACAGGGGCCCCTCCACTTT | CASKEQGPLHF | TRBJ1-6 | once | TRBV2 | TRBD1
TGCGCCAGCAGCTACAAACGGGACAGGGGAGCTTTCTTT | CASSYKRDRGAFF | TRBJ1-1 | few | TRBV5-1 | TRBD1
TGTGCCAGTTCCCGATGGTGGGACAGGGGGCATTCCTATGGCTACACCTTC | CASSRWWDRGHSYGYTF | TRBJ1-2 | - | TRBV5-4 | TRBD1
TGTGCCAACTACGACAGGGGGAACGGTGGCTACACCTTC | CANYDRGNGGYTF | TRBJ1-2 | - | TRBV28 | TRBD1
TGCGCCAGCAGCTCAGATACGAACACCGGGGAGCTGTTTTTT | CASSSDTNTGELFF | TRBJ2-2 | - | TRBV5-1 | -
TGTGCCAGCAGCGCGGGGGGGACAGGGCTGTCAGGAAACACCATATATTTT | CASSAGGTGLSGNTIYF | TRBJ1-3 | - | TRBV9 | TRBD1
TGTGCCAGCAGTGTATGGACAGGGCAAGAGACCCAGTACTTC | CASSVWTGQETQYF | TRBJ2-5 | - | TRBV2 | TRBD1
TGTGCCAGCAGTTTTCGAACGGATCAGCCCCAGCATTTT | CASSFRTDQPQHF | TRBJ1-5 | - | TRBV12-3/TRBV12-4 | -
TGTGCCAGCCGCTCCGGGACAGGGAATTCACCCCTCCACTTT | CASRSGTGNSPLHF | TRBJ1-6 | - | TRBV2 | TRBD1
TGCGCCAGCAGCTTGGGGGCCCAGGGGGCACAAGGAAACACCATATATTTT | CASSLGAQGAQGNTIYF | TRBJ1-3 | once | TRBV5-1 | TRBD1